The rows below give T cell receptor beta chains drawn from one sample of a study of T cell repertoires in cytomegalovirus infection. TCRdb ran MiXCR on the reads and lists one entry per CDR3 protein. The sample lists over 200,000 distinct CDR3 sequences, roughly 15% occurring once. The sample taken for sequencing was PBMCs. These receptors came from a human donor in good health (CMV status not recorded). Some clones in this sample may be carry-over from other donors' samples. Both conserved end residues are trimmed from each CDR3.

J gene,V gene,CDR3 protein
TRBJ2-2,TRBV7-2,ASSFRREWPGELF
TRBJ2-3,TRBV25-1,ASRRQGLGTDTQY
TRBJ2-3,TRBV2,ASIGTKSTDTQY
TRBJ2-5,TRBV4-3,ASAVLASQETQY
TRBJ1-2,TRBV2,ASSLLTGEGGYT
TRBJ2-3,TRBV5-6,ASSRGLGHTDTQY
TRBJ2-5,TRBV10-1,ASSEGLAGGFETQY
TRBJ2-1,TRBV28,ASITPGNEQF
TRBJ2-7,TRBV28,ASSPIGGRAFYEQY
TRBJ2-7,TRBV20-1,SARTGRISYEQY
TRBJ2-3,TRBV12-5,ASGLDRGPDTQY
TRBJ2-5,TRBV29-1,SVWGGVETQY
TRBJ1-1,TRBV15,ATRGVGATQEGF
TRBJ1-3,TRBV12-5,ASANRGLFSNIGNTIY
TRBJ2-7,TRBV29-1,SVVDYEQY
TRBJ2-2,TRBV20-1,SAFGQIGELF
TRBJ2-1,TRBV7-3,ASSPSVGGRDEQF
TRBJ1-1,TRBV4-1,ASSRTGAEAF
TRBJ2-3,TRBV15,ATSRESGRDTDTQY
TRBJ2-1,TRBV20-1,SAREPSGGNYNEQF
TRBJ2-7,TRBV5-1,ASSLETGPSYEQY
TRBJ1-2,TRBV28,ASSPIVSYGYT